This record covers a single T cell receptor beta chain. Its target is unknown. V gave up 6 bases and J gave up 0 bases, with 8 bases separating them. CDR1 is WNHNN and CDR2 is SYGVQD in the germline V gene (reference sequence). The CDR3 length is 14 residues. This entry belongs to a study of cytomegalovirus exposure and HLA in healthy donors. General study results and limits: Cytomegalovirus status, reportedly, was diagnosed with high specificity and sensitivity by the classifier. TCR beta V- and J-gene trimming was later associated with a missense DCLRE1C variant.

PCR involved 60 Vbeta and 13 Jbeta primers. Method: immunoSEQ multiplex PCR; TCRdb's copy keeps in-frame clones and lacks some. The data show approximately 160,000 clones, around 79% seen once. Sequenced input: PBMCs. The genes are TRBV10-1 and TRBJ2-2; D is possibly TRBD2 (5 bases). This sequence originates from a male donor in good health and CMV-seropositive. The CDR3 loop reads CASRLDPNTGELFF. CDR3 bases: TGCGCCAGCAGACTAGATCCGAACACCGGGGAGCTGTTTTTT.